Listed here is a single T cell receptor (beta chain). The antigen is unknown. The table came from immunoSEQ multiplex PCR; TCRdb's copy has only in-frame clones and leaves some out. The sample holds about 680,000 clones, around 90% seen once. This sample's treatment: 15 to 20 received Ad26.COV2.S at low or high dose, single or two shots; about five received placebo; per-sample allocation not given. On day 63 after the first injection, vaccine and placebo recipients gave samples. Donor was an adult aged 18-55 years in Boston. The CDR3 totals 15 residues. The V and J ends lost 8 bases and 2 bases respectively, with 17 bases between them. Germline CDR1 MNHEY, CDR2 SMNVEV (reference sequence). This sample was included in a study of Ad26.COV2.S vaccination and SARS-CoV-2 variants. Study-level background: Once, or twice with 56 days between doses, Ad26.COV2.S was given intramuscularly. Whole-study results and caveats: Responses of T cells in total may have been underestimated by the TCR breadth and depth analyses. Spike-specific TCR breadth ran higher among vaccine recipients than placebo recipients.

The J gene is TRBJ2-3, the V gene TRBV27; D is possibly TRBD2 (5 bases). The sequences come from peripheral blood, collected in a trial of Ad26.COV2.S vaccine versus placebo. The TCR originated in a person aged 18-65 years who received the Ad26.COV2.S COVID-19 vaccine or a placebo. The CDR3 protein is CASASRVFNTDTQYF. As DNA, the CDR3 is TGTGCCAGCGCTAGCAGAGTCTTTAACACAGATACGCAGTATTTT.